This T cell receptor beta chain was observed in a study of blood T cell repertoires in COVID-19 (dated by TCRdb to the early 2020s). Regarding the study in general: The collaborator samples originated in the United States, Italy and Spain and spanned the acute and convalescent phases of COVID-19. Subjects who had been exposed to COVID-19, were actively infected with it, or had recovered from it provided the deeply sampled blood TCRbeta repertoires that made up the dataset. The samples were drawn from the first 160 participants of the ongoing ImmuneRACE study and from 1,254 subjects provided by 6 global collaborators. The material from the prospective study consisted of cDNA or gDNA derived from T cells, B-cell-depleted T cells, or PBMCs. A freely available public database, intended as a resource for researchers studying the immune response to SARS-CoV-2, is where the repertoires were released. Where HLA class I and class II types were available, the types were taken from metadata supplied by the sample provider, not from assay-based typing. Sample metadata almost always included a de-identified subject ID, COVID-19 status, age in years and sex.

The immunoSEQ Assay, a bias-controlled multiplex PCR, was used to amplify TCRbeta CDR3 regions from genomic DNA. Per the authors' processing: The number of nucleated cells in each sample was estimated by amplification of reference gene primers within the assay. To quantify the absolute abundance of each unique TCRbeta CDR3 rearrangement, sequence reads were collapsed and filtered. For each sample, productive Simpson clonality was calculated as the square root of Simpson's diversity index over productive rearrangements. TCRdb holds this immuneACCESS table with in-frame rearrangements only. Some clones are missing; in checked studies, unresolved V genes explain under half, and the rest has no known cause. The V and J calls and the clone size are those of that table, but D and trimming were determined from the DNA. This sample has about 260,000 clones in its table, and around 93% of those were observed once. The ten top clones hold approximately 3% of the sample.

Comment on this clone: It lacks a known antigen. It has no much larger one-base neighbor in the sample; base qualities were not kept.

V loses 6 bases of germline sequence and J loses 4 bases, and the interval between the two ends is 18 bases. The CDR1 and CDR2 encoded by the germline V gene are MDHEN and SYDVKM. The CDR3 spans 15 residues, from the cysteine through the phenylalanine. The sequence is cut down to CDR3 DNA, 45 bases in frame from base 1. The study at large found these results: How much clinical and demographic metadata was included differed by source and by participant, and the metadata was provided uncurated.

In the prospective study, participants were about 18 to 100 years old, resided in around 25 geographic areas of the United States, and were enrolled through a virtual design. Cohort assignment in the prospective study relied on participant-reported clinical history from a screening survey and a study questionnaire. Exposed participants had been in contact, within 2 weeks of entering the study, with a person who had a PCR-confirmed or clinician-diagnosed case of COVID-19. Mobile phlebotomists in the prospective study collected whole blood, serum and a nasopharyngeal or oropharyngeal swab from every participant. Additional blood draws and questionnaires over an approximately 2-month period could optionally be provided by prospective study participants. Before DNA extraction, prospective study blood samples were shipped either frozen or at room temperature.

Sequenced material: PBMCs or T cells enriched from blood (not recorded which). Rearrangement joined TRBV28 to TRBJ1-2; TRBD1 could be the D gene, as 5 bases match. This TCR was sampled from a man between 35 and 55 years old who had been exposed to COVID-19. The CDR3 corresponds to CASSSTEGVGYGYTF. The DNA sequence is TGTGCCAGCAGCTCCACAGAAGGGGTTGGCTATGGCTACACCTTC.